This T cell receptor beta chain was sequenced for a study of shared clonotypes between healthy human individuals. As for the study in general: Three plates were used per donor for CD4 naive, three for CD4 memory, two for CD8 naive and one for CD8 memory.

Libraries were prepared by immunoSEQ multiplex PCR; TCRdb keeps only in-frame clonotypes and omits some of them. This sample has over a million clones, with approximately 80% found just once. V shed 5 bases and J shed 8 bases, with 12 bases lying between them. Germline CDR1 is MNHNY and CDR2 is SVGAGI (reference sequence). The CDR3 extends over 13 amino acids. This clone occurred once. The sequenced material came from memory CD4+ T cells from PBMCs. Subset noted: CD45RA-negative fraction. The sequence derives from a man aged 18 to 30 in good health. Some clones in this sample may be carry-over from other donors' samples. The chain links TRBV6-6 to TRBJ2-2; D is unresolved. The CDR3, as DNA: TGTGCCAGCAGTCCAGACCCCTTGGGGGAGCTGTTTTTT. Protein sequence: CASSPDPLGELFF.